The text below deals with one TCR beta chain. This sample was included in a study of blood T cell repertoires in COVID-19. Study background: Italy, Spain and the United States were the sources of the convalescent and acute COVID-19 samples. T cells, B-cell-depleted T cells, or PBMCs supplied cDNA or gDNA.

As processed by the authors: Reference gene primer amplification gave nucleated cell count estimates. The data were produced by immunoSEQ multiplex PCR, yet TCRdb's version contains in-frame clones alone and is incomplete. V and J calls and clone size follow that table, whereas D and trimming were derived from the DNA. The data hold roughly 150,000 clones, with 65% to 85% observed a single time. CDR1 SGHAT and CDR2 FQNNGV come from the germline V gene. The CDR3 runs 16 residues. The J segment lost 4 bases and the V segment lost 5 bases, leaving 7 bases of the junction unmatched. The sample was peripheral blood. The chain joins TRBV11-2 to TRBJ1-3; 11 bases align to TRBD1. The TCR was taken from a man between 65 and 85 years old with active or convalescent COVID-19. CDR3 residues: CASSRTGGAGGNTIYF. The CDR3 bases are TGTGCCAGCAGCCGGACAGGGGGCGCGGGGGGAAACACCATATATTTT.